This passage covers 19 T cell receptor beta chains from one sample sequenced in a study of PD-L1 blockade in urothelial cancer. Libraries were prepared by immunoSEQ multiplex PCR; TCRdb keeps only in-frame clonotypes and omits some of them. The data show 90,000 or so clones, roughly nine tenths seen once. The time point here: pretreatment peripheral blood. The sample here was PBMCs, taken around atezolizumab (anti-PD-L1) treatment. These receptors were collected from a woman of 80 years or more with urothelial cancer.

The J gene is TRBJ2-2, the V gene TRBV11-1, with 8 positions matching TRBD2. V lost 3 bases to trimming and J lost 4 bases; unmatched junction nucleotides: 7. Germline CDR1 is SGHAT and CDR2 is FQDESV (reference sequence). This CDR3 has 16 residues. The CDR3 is CASSLGAGASTGELFF. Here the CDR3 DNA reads TGTGCCAGCAGCTTGGGAGCGGGAGCGTCCACCGGGGAGCTGTTTTTT.

CDR3: CASSMGDLPSGNTIYF. Written as DNA, the CDR3 is TGTGCCAGTAGTATGGGCGACCTTCCAAGTGGGAACACCATATATTTT. The V gene is TRBV19, the J gene TRBJ1-3; no clear D gene. Deletions cut 3 bases from V and 7 bases from J, with 19 bases between. CDR3 length: 16 amino acids. Germline loops: CDR1 LNHDA, CDR2 SQIVND (reference sequence).

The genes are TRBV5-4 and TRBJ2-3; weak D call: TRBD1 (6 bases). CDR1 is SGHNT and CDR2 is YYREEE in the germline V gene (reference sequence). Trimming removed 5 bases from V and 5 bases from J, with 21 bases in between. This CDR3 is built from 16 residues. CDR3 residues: CASSRQGKLGEDTQYF. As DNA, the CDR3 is TGTGCCAGCAGTCGTCAGGGGAAGTTGGGGGAAGATACGCAGTATTTT.

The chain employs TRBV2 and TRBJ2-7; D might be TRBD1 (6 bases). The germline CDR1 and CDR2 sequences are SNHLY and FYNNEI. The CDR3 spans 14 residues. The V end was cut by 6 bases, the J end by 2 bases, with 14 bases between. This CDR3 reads CASRDGTFTYEQYF. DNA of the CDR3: TGTGCCAGCAGGGACGGGACATTCACCTACGAGCAGTACTTC. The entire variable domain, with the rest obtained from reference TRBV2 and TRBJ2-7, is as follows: EPEVTQTPSHQVTQMGQEVILRCVPISNHLYFYWYRQILGQKVEFLVSFYNNEISEKSEIFDDQFSVERPDGSNFTLKIRSTKLEDSAMYFCASRDGTFTYEQYFGPGTRLTVT.

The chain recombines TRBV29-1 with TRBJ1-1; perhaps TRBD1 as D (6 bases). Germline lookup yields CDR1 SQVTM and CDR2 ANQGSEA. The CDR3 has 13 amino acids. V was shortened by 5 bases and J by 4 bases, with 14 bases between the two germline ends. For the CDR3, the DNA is TGCAGCGTTCAGTCAGGGGTTATCACTGAAGCTTTCTTT. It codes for CSVQSGVITEAFF.

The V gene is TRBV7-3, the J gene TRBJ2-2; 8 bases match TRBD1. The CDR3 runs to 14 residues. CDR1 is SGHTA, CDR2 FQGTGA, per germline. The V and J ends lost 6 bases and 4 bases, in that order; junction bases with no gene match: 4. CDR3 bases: TGTGCCAGCAGATCCGACAGGGGCACCGGGGAGCTGTTTTTT. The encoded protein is CASRSDRGTGELFF.

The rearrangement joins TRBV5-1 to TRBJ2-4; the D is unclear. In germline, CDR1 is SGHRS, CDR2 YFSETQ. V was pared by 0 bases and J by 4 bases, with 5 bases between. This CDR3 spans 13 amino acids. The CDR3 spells CASSLGQKNIQYF. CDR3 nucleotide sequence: TGCGCCAGCAGCTTGGGCCAGAAAAACATTCAGTACTTC.

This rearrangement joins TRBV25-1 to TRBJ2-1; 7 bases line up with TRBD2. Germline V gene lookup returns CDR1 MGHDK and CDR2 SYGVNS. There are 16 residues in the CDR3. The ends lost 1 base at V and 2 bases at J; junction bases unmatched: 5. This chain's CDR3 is CASSELALAAYNEQFF. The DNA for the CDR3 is TGTGCCAGCAGTGAATTGGCCCTAGCGGCCTACAATGAGCAGTTCTTC.

In DNA form, the CDR3 reads TGTGCCAGCTCACAGGGGCGCAACAATGAGCAGTTCTTC. As protein: CASSQGRNNEQFF. The chain carries TRBV18 and TRBJ2-1, with D maybe TRBD1 (5 bases). The CDR3 has 13 amino acids. V was pared by 4 bases and J by 5 bases, with 9 bases between. Germline-derived CDR1 and CDR2 are KGHSH and LQKENI. Full variable domain (remainder filled in from reference TRBV18 and TRBJ2-1): NAGVMQNPRHLVRRRGQEARLRCSPMKGHSHVYWYRQLPEEGLKFMVYLQKENIIDESGMPKERFSAEFPKEGPSILRIQQVVRGDSAAYFCASSQGRNNEQFFGPGTRLTVL.

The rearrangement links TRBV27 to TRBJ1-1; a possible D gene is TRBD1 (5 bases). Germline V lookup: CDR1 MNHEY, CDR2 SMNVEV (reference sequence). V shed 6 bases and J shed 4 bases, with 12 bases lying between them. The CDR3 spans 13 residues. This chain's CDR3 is CASSNLRGTEAFF. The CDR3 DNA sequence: TGTGCCAGCAGCAACCTTAGGGGCACTGAAGCTTTCTTT.

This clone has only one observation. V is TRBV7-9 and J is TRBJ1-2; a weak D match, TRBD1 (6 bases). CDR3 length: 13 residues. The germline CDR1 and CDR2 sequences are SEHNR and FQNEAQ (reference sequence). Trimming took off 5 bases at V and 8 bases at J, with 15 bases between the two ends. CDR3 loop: CASSPAGANGYTF. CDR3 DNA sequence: TGTGCCAGCAGCCCTGCAGGGGCGAACGGCTACACCTTC.

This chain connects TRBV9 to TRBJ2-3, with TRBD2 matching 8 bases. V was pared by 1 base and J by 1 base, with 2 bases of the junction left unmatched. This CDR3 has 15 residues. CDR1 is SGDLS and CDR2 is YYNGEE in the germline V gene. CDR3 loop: CASSVRREGTDTQYF. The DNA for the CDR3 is TGTGCCAGCAGCGTACGGCGGGAGGGCACAGATACGCAGTATTTT. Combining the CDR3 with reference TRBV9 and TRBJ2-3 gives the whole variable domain DSGVTQTPKHLITATGQRVTLRCSPRSGDLSVYWYQQSLDQGLQFLIQYYNGEERAKGNILERFSAQQFPDLHSELNLSSLELGDSALYFCASSVRREGTDTQYFGPGTRLTVL.

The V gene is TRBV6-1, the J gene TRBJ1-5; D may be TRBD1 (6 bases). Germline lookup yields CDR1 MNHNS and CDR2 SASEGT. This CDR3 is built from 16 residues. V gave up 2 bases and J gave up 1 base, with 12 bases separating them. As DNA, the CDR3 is TGTGCCAGCAGTGAACCTGCTGGACAGAGCAATCAGCCCCAGCATTTT. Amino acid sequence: CASSEPAGQSNQPQHF.

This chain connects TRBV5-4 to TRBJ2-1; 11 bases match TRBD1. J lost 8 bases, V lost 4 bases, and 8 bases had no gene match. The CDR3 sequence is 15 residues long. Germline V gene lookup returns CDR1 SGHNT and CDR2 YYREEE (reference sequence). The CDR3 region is CASSRRTGGIDEQFF. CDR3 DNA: TGTGCCAGCAGCCGTCGGACAGGGGGCATTGATGAGCAGTTCTTC. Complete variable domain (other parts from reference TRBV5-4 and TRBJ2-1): ETGVTQSPTHLIKTRGQQVTLRCSSQSGHNTVSWYQQALGQGPQFIFQYYREEENGRGNFPPRFSGLQFPNYSSELNVNALELDDSALYLCASSRRTGGIDEQFFGPGTRLTVL.

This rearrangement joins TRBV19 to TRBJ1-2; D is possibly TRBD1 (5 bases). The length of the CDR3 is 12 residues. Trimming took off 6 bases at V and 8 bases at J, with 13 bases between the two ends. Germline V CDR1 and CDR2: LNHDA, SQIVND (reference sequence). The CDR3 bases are TGTGCCAGTAGAGAGACAGCTCTCGGCTACACCTTC. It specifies CASRETALGYTF.

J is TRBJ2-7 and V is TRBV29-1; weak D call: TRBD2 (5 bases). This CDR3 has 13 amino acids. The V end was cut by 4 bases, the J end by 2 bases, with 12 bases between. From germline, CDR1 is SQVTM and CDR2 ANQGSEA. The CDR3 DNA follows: TGCAGCGTTGGAGCAGCGGCCGCCTACGAGCAGTACTTC. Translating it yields CSVGAAAAYEQYF.

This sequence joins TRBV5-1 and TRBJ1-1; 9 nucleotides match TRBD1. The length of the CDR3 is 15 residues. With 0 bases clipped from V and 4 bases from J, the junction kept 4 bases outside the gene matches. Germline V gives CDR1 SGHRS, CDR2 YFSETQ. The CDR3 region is CASSLAGQGPTEAFF. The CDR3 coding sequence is TGCGCCAGCAGCTTGGCAGGACAGGGGCCCACTGAAGCTTTCTTT.

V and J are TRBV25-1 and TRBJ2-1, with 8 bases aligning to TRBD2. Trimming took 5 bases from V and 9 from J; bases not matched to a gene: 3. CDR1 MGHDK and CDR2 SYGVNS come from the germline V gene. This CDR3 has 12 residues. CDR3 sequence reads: CASSTGGVEQFF. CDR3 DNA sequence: TGTGCCAGCAGTACGGGAGGGGTTGAGCAGTTCTTC.

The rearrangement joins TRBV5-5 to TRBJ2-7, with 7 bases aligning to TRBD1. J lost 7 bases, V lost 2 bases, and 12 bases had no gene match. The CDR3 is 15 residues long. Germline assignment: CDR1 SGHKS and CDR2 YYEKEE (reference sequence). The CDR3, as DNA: TGTGCCAGCAGCTTAACAGGGGACGAAGGTGGAGAGCAGTACTTC. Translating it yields CASSLTGDEGGEQYF. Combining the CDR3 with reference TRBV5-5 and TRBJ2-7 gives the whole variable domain DAGVTQSPTHLIKTRGQQVTLRCSPISGHKSVSWYQQVLGQGPQFIFQYYEKEERGRGNFPDRFSARQFPNYSSELNVNALLLGDSALYLCASSLTGDEGGEQYFGPGTRLTVT.